These T cell receptor beta chains were read from a single sample in a study of CD8 T cells in Susac syndrome. TCRdb re-derived calls from the immunoSEQ multiplex PCR reads in MiXCR, one entry per CDR3 protein. Among around 300,000 distinct CDR3 sequences, 70% to 90% were seen once, and the ten largest hold about 0.17%. The sequenced sample consisted of CD8+ T cells from PBMCs. These receptors were taken from a human donor with multiple sclerosis. The CDR3 runs from the conserved cysteine through the conserved F or W. A D gene is named only where the DNA matches it firmly. Some rows have no size entry. The others give once, few or many, or a class for an expanded clone.

v_call,clone_size,d_call,j_call,cdr3_nt,cdr3_aa
TRBV2,-,TRBD1,TRBJ2-2,TGTGCCAGCAGTGAACCAGGGGGCATTCCCGGGGAGCTGTTTTTT,CASSEPGGIPGELFF
TRBV9,-,-,TRBJ2-1,TGTGCCAGCAGCGTAGGCGGGACCCCAAATGAGCAGTTCTTC,CASSVGGTPNEQFF
TRBV6-4,-,-,TRBJ1-2,TGTGCCAGCAGTGACTCGTGGGGGGCCGATGGCTACACCTTC,CASSDSWGADGYTF
TRBV6-1,few,-,TRBJ2-5,TGTGCCAGCAGACGGGACTTTCAAGAGACCCAGTACTTC,CASRRDFQETQYF
TRBV4-3,-,-,TRBJ2-4,TGCGCCAGCAGCCAAGACGTCTGGGTAGCGAGGTACAAAAACATTCAGTACTTC,CASSQDVWVARYKNIQYF
TRBV5-1,-,-,TRBJ2-7,TGCGCCAGCAGCTTGCGGGGTCGGGGATGGAGCTCCTACGAGCAGTACTTC,CASSLRGRGWSSYEQYF
TRBV7-2,once,-,TRBJ1-2,TGTGCCAGCAGCGGCTTCGGGGTCAACTTCGACGATGGCTACACCTTC,CASSGFGVNFDDGYTF
TRBV4-3,-,-,TRBJ2-5,TGCGCCAGCAGCGCCCACCGGCAAGAGACCCAGTACTTC,CASSAHRQETQYF
TRBV7-9,-,-,TRBJ2-1,TGTGCCAGCAGCTTCCCAACTAGCAGGTTCTACAATGAGCAGTTCTTC,CASSFPTSRFYNEQFF
TRBV29-1,-,TRBD1,TRBJ2-2,TGCAGCGTAGATCCGACAGGGACCGGGGAGCTGTTTTTT,CSVDPTGTGELFF
TRBV3-1,once,TRBD1,TRBJ2-5,TGTGCCAGCAGCCCTCCGGGACAGCAAGAGACCCAGTACTTC,CASSPPGQQETQYF
TRBV7-9,-,-,TRBJ2-1,TGTGCCAGCAGCTTAGGCGAGCTGGGAGGTAATGAGCAGTTCTTC,CASSLGELGGNEQFF
TRBV7-9,-,TRBD1,TRBJ2-5,TGTGCCAGCAGCTTAGGACAGGGGAGCGAGACCCAGTACTTC,CASSLGQGSETQYF
TRBV6-6,-,TRBD1,TRBJ1-2,TGTGCCAGCACCCCGAGCGACAGGGTTATCGATGGCTACACCTTC,CASTPSDRVIDGYTF
TRBV7-3,-,TRBD2,TRBJ2-3,TGTGCCAGCAGCTCCCCCCGTTTCGGGACTAGCGGGGGGAACACAGATACGCAGTATTTT,CASSSPRFGTSGGNTDTQYF
TRBV9,once,-,TRBJ1-2,TGTGCCAGCGAGCCAGCCCAAGAGAACTATGGCTACACCTTC,CASEPAQENYGYTF
TRBV20-1,once,-,TRBJ1-5,TGCAGTGCTAGAGATGCGGCAGTTAGCAATCAGCCCCAGCATTTT,CSARDAAVSNQPQHF
TRBV19,few,TRBD1,TRBJ2-7,TGTGCCAGTAGTACCGGGACAGGGCGCTCCTACGAGCAGTACTTC,CASSTGTGRSYEQYF
TRBV12-3/TRBV12-4,-,TRBD1,TRBJ2-3,TGTGCCAGCTGCCGGACAGGCGGCGTGACAGATACGCAGTATTTT,CASCRTGGVTDTQYF
TRBV27,-,-,TRBJ1-2,TGTGCCAGCAGTTTAGCCCCAGCTAACTATGGCTACACCTTC,CASSLAPANYGYTF
TRBV13,once,TRBD1,TRBJ1-1,TGTGCCAGCAGCTTAGCCGGACAGGGTGGCTTCGACGCTGAAGCTTTCTTT,CASSLAGQGGFDAEAFF
TRBV29-1,-,TRBD1,TRBJ2-3,TGCAGCGTCGGGGACAGGGAAGTGTATTTT,CSVGDREVYF
TRBV5-1,-,-,TRBJ2-3,TGCGCCAGCAGCTTGCTCCAGGCGTACGGCACAGATACGCAGTATTTT,CASSLLQAYGTDTQYF